Listed below are T cell receptor beta chains from one sample, sequenced in a study of T cells in localized non-small cell lung cancer. Assay used: immunoSEQ multiplex PCR; TCRdb lists only in-frame clones, some missing. The table lists roughly 3,800 clones, 25% to 35% of them singletons. Sequencing used lung tumor tissue, obtained before any cancer treatment. The source is a man between 40 and 70 years old with stage I lung adenocarcinoma. Each CDR3 is given without its conserved first and last residue. The order of the fields is CDR3 length, V gene, D gene, CDR3 protein. A D gene is named only where the DNA matches it firmly.

>12|TRBV28|TRBD1
ASSLGQRKNIQY
>12|TRBV9|-
ASSEIRANYGYT
>14|TRBV11-1|TRBD2
ASSQERGAKGDTQY
>11|TRBV9|-
ASRGDNTGELF
>12|TRBV10-2|-
ASSDWGANTEAF
>11|TRBV7-2|-
ASSLIGNTEAF
>11|TRBV10-2|TRBD1
ASSGTGTETQY
>18|TRBV1|-
TSSQDLWTRGGETYNEQF
>13|TRBV5-1|-
ASSGGANSGNTIY
>12|TRBV7-5|-
ASSFCRKGPEQY
>9|TRBV16|-
ASSPSWEQY
>12|TRBV9|TRBD2
ASSPRPGGFEQY
>13|TRBV9|TRBD1
ASSPGTAITPPQH
>13|TRBV9|-
ASSTQGTGDEKLF
>10|TRBV6-8|TRBD1
ATRRAGGGFS
>15|TRBV11-3|TRBD1
ASSSGQGSVLSDTQY
>12|TRBV6-8|-
ASRVEGMADTQY
>13|TRBV29-1|-
SVLIDVYSGNTIY
>11|TRBV6-8|-
ASSSTAPDTQY
>13|TRBV6-8|-
ASSSGYGSSYEQY
>15|TRBV11-3|TRBD1
ASSFYMSGTGGYGYT
>13|TRBV13|TRBD2
ASSSIAGGDNEQF
>11|TRBV29-1|TRBD2
SVLAGNNNEQF
>11|TRBV14|-
ASSRPAGFEQY
>11|TRBV23-1|-
ASSLGLNTEAF
>13|TRBV6-8|-
ASSDQQGSGNTIY
>13|TRBV11-3|-
ASSLGRHLDTEAF
>14|TRBV10-2|-
ASSEKPGHEFTEAF
>15|TRBV11-3|TRBD1
ASSRDRARRAYTEAF
>11|TRBV30|-
ATEEAGANVLT
>12|TRBV25-1|-
ASSGGTEVRGYT
>12|TRBV6-8|TRBD1
ASSARQGNTEAF